What follows are 19 T cell receptor beta chains derived from one specimen sequenced in a study of control samples from healthy donors and cancer patients. TCRdb's copy holds only in-frame clones and misses some; the assay was immunoSEQ multiplex PCR. The sample yields fewer than 200,000 clones, just over 85% seen once. Sequencing was done on a sample of blood. The receptors were sampled from a woman in her thirties in good health.

The chain recombines TRBV3-1 (or the pseudogene TRBV3-2) with TRBJ1-5; TRBD1 might be the D (5 bases). Looked up from germline, CDR1 is LGHDT and CDR2 is YNNKEL (reference sequence). The CDR3 covers 16 residues. V dropped 1 base and J dropped 7 bases, with 17 bases sitting between them. CDR3 residues: CASSQGAGWGAQPQHF. For the CDR3, the DNA is TGTGCCAGCAGCCAAGGCGCAGGGTGGGGAGCGCAGCCCCAGCATTTT.

This chain joins TRBV10-3 and TRBJ2-5; 7 bases agree with TRBD2. Germline trimming cut 3 bases from V and 5 bases from J; bases unmatched to any gene: 9. In germline, CDR1 is ENHRY, CDR2 SYGVKD. The CDR3 is made up of 15 amino acids. CDR3 nucleotide sequence: TGTGCCATCAGTGACCCAGCGGGGAAGGGGGAGACCCAGTACTTC. This codes for CAISDPAGKGETQYF.

The rearrangement links TRBV4-1 to TRBJ2-6, with D perhaps TRBD1 or TRBD2 (5 bases each). The CDR3 covers 16 residues. The V gene's germline CDR1 is MGHRA and CDR2 YSYEKL. Deletions cut 4 bases from V and 0 bases from J, with 10 bases between. As DNA, the CDR3 is TGCGCCAGCAGCCCGGGACGGAACTCTGGGGCCAACGTCCTGACTTTC. It encodes CASSPGRNSGANVLTF.

The rearrangement joins TRBV4-1 to TRBJ2-7; 10 bases map to TRBD1. V trimming: 0 bases; J trimming: 3 bases; junction bases outside the gene matches: 2. This CDR3 has 15 residues. Looked up from germline, CDR1 is MGHRA and CDR2 is YSYEKL. The CDR3 region has the DNA TGCGCCAGCAGCCAAGACCGGACAGGGGGCTACGAGCAGTACTTC. Its translation: CASSQDRTGGYEQYF.

The chain uses TRBV27 and TRBJ2-1; D gene uncertain. V lost 6 bases and J 8 bases, leaving 29 bases between the germline ends. The CDR3 runs to 18 residues. Germline CDR1 is MNHEY and CDR2 is SMNVEV (reference sequence). The CDR3 region is CASSRGAVWSSIGYEQFF. The CDR3 DNA sequence: TGTGCCAGCAGCCGAGGAGCTGTTTGGTCTAGTATCGGGTATGAGCAGTTCTTC.

This sequence joins TRBV19 and TRBJ1-2; TRBD1 is a possible D gene (5 bases). V lost 5 bases and J 2 bases, leaving 18 bases between the germline ends. The CDR3 contains 16 residues. The germline CDR1 and CDR2 sequences are LNHDA and SQIVND (reference sequence). Here the CDR3 reads CASSRDYRPTNYGYTF. CDR3 in DNA: TGTGCCAGTAGTCGGGACTATAGACCAACGAACTATGGCTACACCTTC.

This clone was observed once. The V call is TRBV3-1 (or the pseudogene TRBV3-2), the J call TRBJ2-2; no firm D call. Germline V gene data show CDR1 as LGHDT and CDR2 as YNNKEL (reference sequence). This CDR3 is built from 12 residues. Trimming pared 3 bases from V and 6 bases from J, leaving 5 bases between. The CDR3 DNA follows: TGTGCCAGCAGCCAGTTGCCCGGGGAGCTGTTTTTT. Protein sequence: CASSQLPGELFF.

The J gene is TRBJ1-2, the V gene TRBV21-1; TRBD1 reflects the table's D call only, with no check against the DNA. TRBV21-1 is a recognized pseudogene. The length of the CDR3 is 16 residues. The CDR3 protein is CASSKSPAGGNYGYTF. The CDR3 nucleotides are TGTGCCAGCAGCAAATCCCCGGCAGGGGGGAACTATGGCTACACCTTC.

The chain employs TRBV6-5 and TRBJ2-7, with 8 positions matching TRBD1. The ends lost 4 bases at V and 3 bases at J; junction bases unmatched: 8. This CDR3 is built from 15 residues. The germline gives CDR1 MNHEY, CDR2 SVGAGI. The CDR3 region has the DNA TGTGCCAGCAGTTTCGACCGGGACAGGTTCTACGAGCAGTACTTC. Translating gives CASSFDRDRFYEQYF.

CDR3 DNA: TGTGCCATCAGTGATCTGTCCTCCTATAATTCACCCCTCCACTTT. Protein: CAISDLSSYNSPLHF. The rearrangement uses TRBV10-3 and TRBJ1-6; D remains unclear. The CDR3 sequence is 15 residues long. Germline loops: CDR1 ENHRY, CDR2 SYGVKD. With 3 bases removed from V and 0 bases from J, the gap between germline ends came to 6 bases.

V usage is TRBV4-1 and J usage is TRBJ2-1; D not certain. Germline lookup yields CDR1 MGHRA and CDR2 YSYEKL. V was trimmed by 0 bases and J by 10 bases, leaving 16 bases between them. The CDR3 is made up of 15 amino acids. CDR3 in amino acids: CASSQEVTTLKEQFF. The CDR3 nucleotides read TGCGCCAGCAGCCAAGAGGTAACAACGCTGAAGGAGCAGTTCTTC.

Here the CDR3 DNA reads TGCGCCAGCAGCCGGACAGCTGAAAAACTGTTTTTT. Protein sequence: CASSRTAEKLFF. V usage is TRBV5-1 and J usage is TRBJ1-4; TRBD1 might be the D (6 bases). Deletions cut 4 bases from V and 7 bases from J, with 8 bases between. Germline V gene data show CDR1 as SGHRS and CDR2 as YFSETQ. The CDR3 is 12 amino acids.

This clone was seen more than once but under ten times. The chain combines TRBV12-3 or TRBV12-4 with TRBJ2-5; 9 bases are shared with TRBD1. The CDR3 contains 12 residues. The V gene end was trimmed by 10 bases and the J gene end by 5 bases; junction bases not matched to a gene: 5. The CDR3 sequence is CATRTGVETQYF. DNA for the CDR3: TGTGCCACCAGGACAGGGGTCGAGACCCAGTACTTC.

This rearrangement joins TRBV4-1 to TRBJ2-5; 9 bases are a match to TRBD1. V lost 2 bases to trimming and J lost 4 bases; unmatched junction nucleotides: 5. Germline CDR1 reads MGHRA; CDR2 reads YSYEKL. The CDR3 runs to 15 residues. The CDR3 bases are TGCGCCAGCAGCCAACAACCGGGACAGGGAGAGACCCAGTACTTC. Translation: CASSQQPGQGETQYF.

The chain has TRBV28 and TRBJ2-5, with D hard to call. CDR3 length: 13 residues. Germline V gene sequence: CDR1 MDHEN, CDR2 SYDVKM. Trimming left V 2 bases short and J 6 bases short, with 10 bases between. The CDR3 DNA follows: TGTGCCAGCAGTTTAACGGGCCGGAAGACCCAGTACTTC. Translation: CASSLTGRKTQYF.

The genes are TRBV1 and TRBJ1-1. TRBV1 is classified as a pseudogene. This CDR3 comprises 16 residues. CDR3 protein: CTSSHPPPRLNTEAFF. The CDR3 DNA is TGCACCAGCAGCCACCCCCCCCCAAGGTTGAACACTGAAGCTTTCTTT.

V usage is TRBV6-5 and J usage is TRBJ1-4; D uncertain. Looked up from germline, CDR1 is MNHEY and CDR2 is SVGAGI. The CDR3 sequence is 15 residues long. V was shortened by 4 bases and J by 1 base, with 10 bases between the two germline ends. CDR3 sequence (DNA): TGTGCCAGCAGTTCGGCGGCGGGAACTAATGAAAAACTGTTTTTT. This sequence encodes CASSSAAGTNEKLFF.

The rearrangement joins TRBV5-1 to TRBJ2-7, with 9 bases that match TRBD1. The CDR3 length is 17 residues. CDR1 is SGHRS, CDR2 YFSETQ, per germline. J gave up 5 bases and V 2 bases, and 14 bases lay outside the gene matches. CDR3 sequence: CASSFTGGRDSRHEQYF. CDR3 DNA: TGCGCCAGCAGCTTTACAGGGGGCCGGGATTCTCGTCACGAGCAGTACTTC. The variable domain in full, completed from reference TRBV5-1 and TRBJ2-7, reads KAGVTQTPRYLIKTRGQQVTLSCSPISGHRSVSWYQQTPGQGLQFLFEYFSETQRNKGNFPGRFSGRQFSNSRSEMNVSTLELGDSALYLCASSFTGGRDSRHEQYFGPGTRLTVT.

This chain joins TRBV30 and TRBJ1-5; D gene uncertain. Per germline, CDR1 GTSNPN and CDR2 SVGIG (reference sequence). With 0 bases removed from V and 0 bases from J, the gap between germline ends came to 9 bases. The CDR3 spans 15 residues. Here the CDR3 reads CAWSVAGFSNQPQHF. The CDR3 DNA reads as TGTGCCTGGAGTGTAGCCGGGTTTAGCAATCAGCCCCAGCATTTT.